This T cell receptor (beta chain) comes out of a study of blood T cell repertoires in COVID-19. Study-level information: Acute and convalescent COVID-19 samples came from the United States, Italy and Spain. PBMCs, B-cell-depleted T cells, or T cells were the source of the cDNA or gDNA that made up the material.

CDR3 size: 13 residues. The germline CDR1 and CDR2 sequences are MNHEY and SMNVEV (reference sequence). The V end lost 3 bases, the J end lost 6 bases, and 6 bases lay between the germline ends. In the authors' workflow: Amplification with reference gene primers provided the estimates of nucleated cell counts. The protocol was immunoSEQ multiplex PCR, while the TCRdb copy is restricted to in-frame clones and leaves out a portion. D and trimming come from the DNA, and the V and J calls and clone size come from that table. The sample has roughly 230,000 clones, over 75% seen once. The table lists this clone with many counts.

The V and J genes are TRBV27 and TRBJ1-6; D not resolved. Sequencing input: peripheral blood. The source is a woman of 80 years or more with acute or convalescent COVID-19. Here the CDR3 reads CASSFRTNSPLHF. The CDR3 DNA follows: TGTGCCAGCAGTTTTAGAACTAATTCACCCCTCCACTTT.